This TCR beta chain was sequenced during a study of blood T cell repertoires in COVID-19. The V and J ends lost 5 bases and 5 bases, in that order; junction bases with no gene match: 7. Germline V gene data show CDR1 as SGHAT and CDR2 as FQDESV (reference sequence). CDR3 length: 15 residues. The repertoire was sequenced with immunoSEQ multiplex PCR; TCRdb's copy has only in-frame clones and lacks some. This sample has around 300,000 clones, with approximately 90% found just once. This clonotype was obtained from a woman between 35 and 50 years old with acute or convalescent COVID-19. The J gene is TRBJ2-5, the V gene TRBV11-1; 11 bases fit TRBD1. Sequencing was performed on peripheral blood. CDR3 amino acids: CASSARTGGVETQYF. The CDR3, as DNA: TGTGCCAGCAGCGCGAGGACAGGGGGCGTCGAGACCCAGTACTTC.